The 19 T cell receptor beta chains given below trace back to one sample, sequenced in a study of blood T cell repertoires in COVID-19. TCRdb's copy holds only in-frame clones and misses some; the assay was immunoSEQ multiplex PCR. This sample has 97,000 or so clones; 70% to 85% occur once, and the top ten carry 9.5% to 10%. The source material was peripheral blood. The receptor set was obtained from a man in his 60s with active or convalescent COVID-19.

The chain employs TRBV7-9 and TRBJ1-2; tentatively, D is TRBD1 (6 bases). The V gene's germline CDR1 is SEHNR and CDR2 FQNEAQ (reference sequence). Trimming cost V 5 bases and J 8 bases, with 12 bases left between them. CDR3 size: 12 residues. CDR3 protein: CASSNQGLGYTF. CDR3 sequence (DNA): TGTGCCAGCAGCAATCAGGGGTTGGGCTACACCTTC.

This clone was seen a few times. The DNA of the CDR3 is TGTGCCAGTAGTATTGAGATTCAGGGCGAAGCTTTCTTT. Translating it yields CASSIEIQGEAFF. The V and J genes are TRBV19 and TRBJ1-1; possible D gene TRBD1, 5 bases. V was pared by 3 bases and J by 8 bases, with 13 bases between. CDR3 length: 13 residues. Germline-derived CDR1 and CDR2 are LNHDA and SQIVND (reference sequence).

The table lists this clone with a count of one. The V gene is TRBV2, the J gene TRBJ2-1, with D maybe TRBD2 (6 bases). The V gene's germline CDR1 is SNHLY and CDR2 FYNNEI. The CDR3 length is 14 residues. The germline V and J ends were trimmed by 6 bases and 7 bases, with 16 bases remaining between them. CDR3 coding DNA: TGTGCCAGCAGAGCAGATAGCGGCCCAAATGAGCAGTTCTTC. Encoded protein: CASRADSGPNEQFF.

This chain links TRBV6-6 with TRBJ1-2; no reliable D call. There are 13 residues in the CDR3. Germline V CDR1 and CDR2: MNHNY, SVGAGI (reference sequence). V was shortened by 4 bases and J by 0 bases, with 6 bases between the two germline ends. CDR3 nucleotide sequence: TGTGCCAGCAGTTCCCTTTCTAACTATGGCTACACCTTC. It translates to CASSSLSNYGYTF.

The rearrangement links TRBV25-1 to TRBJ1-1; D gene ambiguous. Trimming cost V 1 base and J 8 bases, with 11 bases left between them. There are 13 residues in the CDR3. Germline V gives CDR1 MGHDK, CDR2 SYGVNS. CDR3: CASSEFRQKEAFF. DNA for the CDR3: TGTGCCAGCAGTGAATTTCGTCAGAAAGAAGCTTTCTTT. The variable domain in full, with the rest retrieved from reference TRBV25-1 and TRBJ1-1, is EADIYQTPRYLVIGTGKKITLECSQTMGHDKMYWYQQDPGMELHLIHYSYGVNSTEKGDLSSESTVSRIRTEHFPLTLESARPSHTSQYLCASSEFRQKEAFFGQGTRLTVV.

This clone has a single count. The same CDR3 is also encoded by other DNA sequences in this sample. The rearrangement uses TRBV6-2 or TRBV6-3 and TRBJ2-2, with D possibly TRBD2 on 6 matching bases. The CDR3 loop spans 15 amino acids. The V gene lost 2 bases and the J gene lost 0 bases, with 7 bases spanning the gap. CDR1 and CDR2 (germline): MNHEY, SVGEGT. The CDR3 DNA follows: TGTGCCAGCAGTTACGGGACTGCGAACACCGGGGAGCTGTTTTTT. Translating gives CASSYGTANTGELFF.

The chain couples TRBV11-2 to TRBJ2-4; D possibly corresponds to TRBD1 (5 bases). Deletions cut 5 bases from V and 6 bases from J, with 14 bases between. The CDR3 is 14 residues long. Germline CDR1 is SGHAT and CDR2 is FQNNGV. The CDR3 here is CASSPGNRANIQYF. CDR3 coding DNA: TGTGCCAGCAGCCCAGGGAATCGGGCAAACATTCAGTACTTC.

The CDR3, as DNA: TGTGCCAGCTCACCACTTAAGTCAGGGGGCGCACATGGCTACACCTTC. Protein sequence: CASSPLKSGGAHGYTF. The gene calls are TRBV18 and TRBJ1-2, with 8 bases matching TRBD1. The junction had 10 bases not matched to a gene; V was cut back by 1 base and J by 6 bases. CDR1 and CDR2 from the germline V gene are KGHSH and LQKENI. The CDR3 length is 16 residues.

Written as DNA, the CDR3 is TGCGCCAGCAGTGAGTCTTCAGTGCTAGATACGCAGTATTTT. Translating it yields CASSESSVLDTQYF. This chain joins TRBV10-1 and TRBJ2-3; D gene ambiguous. The CDR3 has 14 amino acids. Looked up from germline, CDR1 is WNHNN and CDR2 is SYGVQD (reference sequence). The V and J ends lost 0 bases and 5 bases respectively, with 9 bases between them.

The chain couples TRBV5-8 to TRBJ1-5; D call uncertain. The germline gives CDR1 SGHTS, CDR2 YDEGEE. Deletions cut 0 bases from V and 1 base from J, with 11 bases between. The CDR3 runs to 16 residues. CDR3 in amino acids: CASSLAGKGSNQPQHF. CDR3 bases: TGTGCCAGCAGCTTGGCCGGGAAGGGAAGCAATCAGCCCCAGCATTTT.

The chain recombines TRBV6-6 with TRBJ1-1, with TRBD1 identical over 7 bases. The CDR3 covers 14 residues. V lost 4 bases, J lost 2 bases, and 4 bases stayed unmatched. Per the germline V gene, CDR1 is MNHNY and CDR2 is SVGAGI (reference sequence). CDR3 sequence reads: CASSSRQGNTEAFF. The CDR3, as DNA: TGTGCCAGCAGTTCTCGACAGGGTAACACTGAAGCTTTCTTT.

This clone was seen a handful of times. DNA of the CDR3: TGTGCCAGCAGCCGCACCGGGGGGGTCATCAGCGATGAGCAGTTCTTC. It yields the protein CASSRTGGVISDEQFF. The genes are TRBV11-2 and TRBJ2-1; 8 nucleotides agree with TRBD2. Germline CDR1 and CDR2: SGHAT and FQNNGV. The CDR3 is made up of 16 amino acids. V was pared by 5 bases and J by 8 bases, with 14 bases of the junction left unmatched.

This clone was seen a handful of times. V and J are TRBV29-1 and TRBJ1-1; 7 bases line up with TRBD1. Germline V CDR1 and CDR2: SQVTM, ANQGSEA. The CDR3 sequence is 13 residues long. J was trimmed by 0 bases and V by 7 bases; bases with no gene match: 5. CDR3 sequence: CSGVGQLNTEAFF. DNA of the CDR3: TGCAGCGGTGTGGGACAGTTGAACACTGAAGCTTTCTTT.

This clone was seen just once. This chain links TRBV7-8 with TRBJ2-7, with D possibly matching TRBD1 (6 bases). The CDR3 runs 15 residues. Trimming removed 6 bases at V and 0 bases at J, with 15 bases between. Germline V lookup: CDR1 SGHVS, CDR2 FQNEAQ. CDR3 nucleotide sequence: TGTGCCAGCAGTCTATCAGGGGTTGTCTCCTACGAGCAGTACTTC. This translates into CASSLSGVVSYEQYF.

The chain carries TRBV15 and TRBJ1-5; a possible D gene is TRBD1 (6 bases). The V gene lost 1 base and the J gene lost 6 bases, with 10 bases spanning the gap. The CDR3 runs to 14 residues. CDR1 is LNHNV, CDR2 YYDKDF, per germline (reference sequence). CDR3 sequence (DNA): TGTGCCACCAGCAGAGGGGGGCTCGGTCAGCCCCAGCATTTT. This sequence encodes CATSRGGLGQPQHF.

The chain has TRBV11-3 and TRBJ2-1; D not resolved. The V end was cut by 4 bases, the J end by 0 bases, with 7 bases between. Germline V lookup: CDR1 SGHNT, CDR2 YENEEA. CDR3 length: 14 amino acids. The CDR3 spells CASSSAGSYNEQFF. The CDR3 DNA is TGTGCCAGCAGCTCGGCAGGCTCCTACAATGAGCAGTTCTTC. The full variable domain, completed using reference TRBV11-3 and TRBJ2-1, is EAGVVQSPRYKIIEKKQPVAFWCNPISGHNTLYWYLQNLGQGPELLIRYENEEAVDDSQLPKDRFSAERLKGVDSTLKIQPAELGDSAVYLCASSSAGSYNEQFFGPGTRLTVL.

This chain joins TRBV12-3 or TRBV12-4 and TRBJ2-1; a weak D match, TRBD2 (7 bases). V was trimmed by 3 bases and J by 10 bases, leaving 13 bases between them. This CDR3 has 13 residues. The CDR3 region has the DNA TGTGCCAGCAGTTTTGGGGGGGCGCGGGAGCAGTTCTTC. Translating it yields CASSFGGAREQFF.

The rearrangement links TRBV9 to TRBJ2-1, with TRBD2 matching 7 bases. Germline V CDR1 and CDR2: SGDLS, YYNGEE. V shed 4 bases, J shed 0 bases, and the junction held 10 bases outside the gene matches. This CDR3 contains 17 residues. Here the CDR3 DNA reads TGTGCCAGCAGCCCCAGTCTAGGGAGGGTCTCCTACAATGAGCAGTTCTTC. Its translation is CASSPSLGRVSYNEQFF.

CDR3 sequence: CASSGTNNYGYTF. CDR3 DNA: TGTGCCAGTTCCGGGACAAATAACTATGGCTACACCTTC. This chain links TRBV19 with TRBJ1-2; D possibly corresponds to TRBD1 (6 bases). The V and J ends lost 8 bases and 1 base respectively, with 11 bases between them. Germline CDR1 and CDR2: LNHDA and SQIVND (reference sequence). This CDR3 spans 13 amino acids.